The T cell receptor (beta chain) described here comes from a study of T cells in Graves' hyperthyroidism and ophthalmopathy (dated by TCRdb to about 2019). About the full investigation: Peripheral blood samples were taken at the time of initial diagnosis, prior to any treatment. In addition, the study compared T-cell repertoires in thyroid tissue and in blood from six Graves' hyperthyroidism patients. Prospective prediction of ophthalmopathy was tested in an independent validation cohort of some 19 hyperthyroidism patients and 15 to 17 patients who later progressed to ophthalmopathy. The paper describes TCR Vbeta CDR3 sequencing of some 130 peripheral blood samples, made up of some 42 ophthalmopathy patients, roughly 72 hyperthyroidism patients and about 17 progressor patients. After blood sampling, hyperthyroidism patients were treated with methimazole at a starting dose of 30 mg daily, and ophthalmopathy patients were treated with high-dose intravenous methylprednisolone. The 100 or so discovery patients were divided at random into training and test sets in a 7:3 ratio. To identify TCR V-J signatures that set the groups apart, the researchers used a discovery cohort of 100 patients, made up of 40 to 45 with Graves' ophthalmopathy and about 60 with stable Graves' hyperthyroidism. Results and caveats for the whole study, not just this receptor: During validation, the model predicted progression to ophthalmopathy a median of roughly six months ahead of onset, with around 65% sensitivity and around 72% specificity. A model built on a 13 V-J signature distinguished ophthalmopathy from stable hyperthyroidism, reaching about 88% sensitivity and around 81% specificity in cross-validation and 80%/75% in testing. Sample size was not statistically predetermined, and blinding of investigators to group allocation was not performed. Blood samples also contained most of the expanded thyroid clonotypes (frequency above 0.001), which suggests that blood repertoires may reflect thyroid immune responses.

This clonotype was observed a handful of times. Its antigen remains undetermined. Within one base of it there is no much larger clone, and no base qualities were kept. Stable Graves' hyperthyroidism was defined as no progression to ophthalmopathy during 18 months of follow-up. The hyperthyroidism patients were between 18 and 65 years old and newly diagnosed, with a disease duration of less than 2 months. Any patient with an uncontrolled infection, another autoimmune disease, pregnancy or lactation was excluded. Diagnoses were established on the basis of clinical symptoms, serum thyroxine and TRAb, thyroid ultrasound, and orbital computed tomography. PBMCs were isolated from 8 to 10 ml of fresh peripheral blood by Ficoll-Paque density gradient centrifugation. Total RNA was extracted using Trizol reagent, and RNA quality was assessed on an Agilent 2100 Bioanalyzer. TCR beta CDR3 regions were amplified from RNA transcripts. The TCR CDR3 was subjected to a first round of RT-PCR using the HTBI primer set and the Qiagen OneStep RT-PCR kit. Libraries were constructed in a second round of multiplex PCR, after which size selection and purification were carried out. The libraries were sequenced on an Illumina HiSeq2000 using paired-end 100 bp reads. Under the source paper's analysis protocol: SOAPnuke was used to process the raw data, throwing out any read that contained adapters or uncalled bases, had a mean Phred below 15, or lacked an exact constant-primer or identifier match. High-quality paired reads were merged using COPE v1.2.5, and each unique nucleotide sequence was defined as a clonotype. Clonotypes were aligned to IMGT TRBV, TRBD and TRBJ reference segments using MiTCR v1.1. Analysis was restricted to V-J combinations with a frequency above 0.0001, which covered roughly 99% of repertoires. The TCS score was defined as F50 (clonal expansion) divided by E x V (chaos), with BLOSUM62-based TCRdist calculated between CDR3 peptides within each V-J. Welch's t-statistics and random forest reduced 500 to 550 V-J features to 10 to 15, which were used in a naive Bayes classifier (R e1071). The public reads were quality trimmed at Q25 with fastp and then assembled into clones with MiXCR by TCRdb, keeping productive beta chains. Rows merge per CDR3 protein into single entries with the most common DNA and genes. TCRdb, rather than the study authors, made the V and J calls. The sample data list about 350,000 distinct CDR3 sequences, and roughly 14% of these were observed just once. The ten largest make up just under 25% of the sample.

The junction carries 15 bases between V and J, which are trimmed by 3 bases and 6 bases respectively. The germline V gene encodes CDR1 DFQATT and CDR2 SNEGSKA (reference sequence). The CDR3 numbers 14 residues from cysteine through phenylalanine. Here the CDR3 DNA is all that survives: 42 bases in frame from base 1. The TCR was taken from a young woman with Graves' hyperthyroidism. This chain is built from TRBV20-1 and TRBJ2-1, and TRBD2 may be the D gene, going by 6 matching bases. Material for sequencing was blood. At the DNA level, the sequence is TGCAGTGCTAGCAGTCTGGGGGGTGGCAATGAGCAGTTCTTC. Translation gives CSASSLGGGNEQFF.